These 8 T cell receptor beta chains were sequenced from one sample in a study of T cell responses to AZD1222 COVID-19 vaccine. Assay: immunoSEQ multiplex PCR; the TCRdb copy retains only in-frame clones and omits some. The table lists about 180,000 clones, under 95% of them singletons. The sequencing here drew on peripheral blood, taken 28 days after the second AZD1222 dose. The receptor set was obtained from an adult who received the AZD1222 COVID-19 vaccine.

The J gene is TRBJ1-1, the V gene TRBV7-9; the D gene is possibly TRBD1 (5 bases). The CDR3 is 15 amino acids. V was shortened by 3 bases and J by 1 base, with 12 bases between the two germline ends. Germline CDR1 is SEHNR and CDR2 is FQNEAQ (reference sequence). The CDR3 spells CASSFLGEGNTEAFF. The CDR3 bases are TGTGCCAGCAGCTTTTTAGGGGAGGGGAACACTGAAGCTTTCTTT.

The chain carries TRBV5-8 and TRBJ1-6; TRBD1 might be the D (6 bases). The V gene lost 0 bases and the J gene lost 8 bases, with 9 bases spanning the gap. In germline, CDR1 is SGHTS, CDR2 YDEGEE. This CDR3 contains 14 residues. CDR3 loop: CASSLEGGYSPLHF. The CDR3 DNA is TGTGCCAGCAGCTTGGAGGGGGGCTATTCACCCCTCCACTTT.

The chain couples TRBV18 to TRBJ1-2; D might be TRBD1 (6 bases). The CDR3 is 15 residues long. CDR1 KGHSH and CDR2 LQKENI come from the germline V gene. The V end was cut by 2 bases, the J end by 6 bases, with 16 bases between. CDR3 amino acids: CASSPYRSGGDGYTF. DNA for the CDR3: TGTGCCAGCTCACCATATCGGAGTGGGGGCGATGGCTACACCTTC.

The chain employs TRBV11-3 and TRBJ1-5; maybe TRBD1 (5 bases). V shed 5 bases and J shed 4 bases, with 9 bases lying between them. The CDR3 is made up of 13 amino acids. Germline CDR1 and CDR2: SGHNT and YENEEA. CDR3 loop: CASSRDGNQPQHF. For the CDR3, the DNA is TGTGCCAGCAGCCGGGACGGAAATCAGCCCCAGCATTTT.

In nucleotides, the CDR3 is TGTGCCAGTAGCCTAGTTTACAGGAGAGGCTACACCTTC. Protein sequence: CASSLVYRRGYTF. The V gene is TRBV19, the J gene TRBJ1-2, with D maybe TRBD1 (5 bases). Germline CDR1 LNHDA, CDR2 SQIVND (reference sequence). CDR3 length: 13 residues. The V and J ends lost 6 bases and 8 bases respectively, with 16 bases between them.

The rearrangement uses TRBV2 and TRBJ2-7; tentatively, D is TRBD1 (5 bases). V lost 4 bases and J lost 7, with 11 bases in between. Germline V gene sequence: CDR1 SNHLY, CDR2 FYNNEI. This CDR3 has 12 amino acids. As DNA, the CDR3 is TGTGCCAGCAGTGGAACAGGCGCTGAGCAGTACTTC. As protein: CASSGTGAEQYF.

V is TRBV6-4 and J is TRBJ2-3; the match to TRBD2 covers 7 bases. The CDR3 is made up of 14 amino acids. J gave up 2 bases and V 2 bases, and 1 base lay outside the gene matches. The germline gives CDR1 MRHNA, CDR2 SNTAGT. As DNA, the CDR3 is TGTGCCAGCAGTGACGGGGGGGACACAGATACGCAGTATTTT. Amino acids: CASSDGGDTDTQYF.

V is TRBV27 and J is TRBJ1-3; 9 nucleotides match TRBD1. Per germline, CDR1 MNHEY and CDR2 SMNVEV (reference sequence). This CDR3 is built from 16 residues. Trimming cost V 3 bases and J 2 bases; bases outside gene matches: 5. In nucleotides, the CDR3 is TGTGCCAGCAGTTTCCGGGGGACAGGGACTGGAAACACCATATATTTT. This encodes CASSFRGTGTGNTIYF.